The source of this T cell receptor (beta chain) is a study of T cell repertoires in cytomegalovirus infection. Across the study: Public TCR beta signatures provided an indication of both CMV infection and a matching HLA type.

Whole-study results and caveats: HLA-C-restricted CMV clonotypes gave the most frequent clonotype in two of eight donors.

TCRdb processed the reads anew with MiXCR; each CDR3 protein has one entry. The table records roughly 280,000 distinct CDR3 sequences, roughly 9% of them present only once. The CDR3 has 14 amino acids. V dropped 6 bases and J dropped 0 bases, with 8 bases sitting between them. This clonotype came up a few times. No antigen is known for it. The receptor was derived from a human donor in good health (CMV status not recorded). Some clones in this sample may be carry-over from other donors' samples. The chain carries TRBV12-3 or TRBV12-4 and TRBJ1-4; D unclear. The sequencing sample was made of PBMCs. The chain's CDR3 is CASRPASTNEKLFF. The CDR3 region has the DNA TGTGCCAGCAGACCTGCCTCAACTAATGAAAAACTGTTTTTT.